The 11 T cell receptor beta chains below were found in one sample sequenced in a study of regulatory T cells in long-lasting Graves disease. Arm-PCR of CDR3 regions with iRepertoire HTBI primers generated TCR beta libraries. One entry per CDR3 protein, called by TCRdb with MiXCR from the multiplex PCR reads. Among some 490,000 distinct CDR3 sequences listed, about 11% were seen once. Time point in this sample: newly diagnosed GD, antithyroid drugs for less than 3 months. Extracted PBMC RNA gave rise to the TCR library. These data are also associated with another study on T cells in Graves' hyperthyroidism and ophthalmopathy.

Specimen: peripheral blood mononuclear cells (PBMCs), collected at new diagnosis, from a patient treated with antithyroid drugs. The receptors derive from a woman aged 25-40 years with Graves disease.

This clonotype was counted ten times or more. The chain has TRBV12-3 or TRBV12-4 and TRBJ2-7; 9 bases match TRBD1. V was pared by 5 bases and J by 2 bases, with 10 bases of the junction left unmatched. The CDR3 spans 16 residues. The CDR3 spells CASSQGTGLLTYEQYF. CDR3 DNA sequence: TGTGCCAGCAGTCAAGGGACAGGGTTGCTTACCTACGAGCAGTACTTC.

This clonotype has ten or more counts. The chain combines TRBV7-2 with TRBJ1-2; D might be TRBD1 (5 bases). V was clipped by 5 bases and J by 4 bases, with 17 bases between them. In germline, CDR1 is SGHTA, CDR2 FQGNSA. The CDR3 runs 15 residues. CDR3 DNA: TGTGCCAGCAGCCCGAGGGCAGGGTATTCCTATGGCTACACCTTC. It is translated as CASSPRAGYSYGYTF.

This clonotype was recorded at least ten times. The rearrangement joins TRBV2 to TRBJ2-7, with 7 bases that match TRBD1. Germline CDR1 is SNHLY and CDR2 is FYNNEI. This CDR3 is 14 amino acids long. V shed 7 bases and J 1 base; nucleotides not matched to a gene: 7. The CDR3 is CASKGQSLSYEQYF. In nucleotides, the CDR3 is TGTGCCAGCAAGGGACAGAGCCTATCCTACGAGCAGTACTTC. The full variable domain, completed using reference TRBV2 and TRBJ2-7, is EPEVTQTPSHQVTQMGQEVILRCVPISNHLYFYWYRQILGQKVEFLVSFYNNEISEKSEIFDDQFSVERPDGSNFTLKIRSTKLEDSAMYFCASKGQSLSYEQYFGPGTRLTVT.

This sequence joins TRBV11-3 and TRBJ2-1; either TRBD1 or TRBD2 may supply D (5 bases each). V was clipped by 5 bases and J by 0 bases, with 17 bases between them. This CDR3 is built from 17 residues. Germline V gene lookup returns CDR1 SGHNT and CDR2 YENEEA. CDR3 region: CASSHSGGDISYNEQFF. CDR3 coding DNA: TGTGCCAGCAGCCATAGTGGGGGAGATATCTCCTACAATGAGCAGTTCTTC. Together with reference TRBV11-3 and TRBJ2-1, the CDR3 gives the full variable domain: EAGVVQSPRYKIIEKKQPVAFWCNPISGHNTLYWYLQNLGQGPELLIRYENEEAVDDSQLPKDRFSAERLKGVDSTLKIQPAELGDSAVYLCASSHSGGDISYNEQFFGPGTRLTVL.

This clonotype was recorded at least ten times. The rearrangement links TRBV5-1 to TRBJ2-5; 12 bases fit TRBD2. Germline CDR1 reads SGHRS; CDR2 reads YFSETQ. V shed 3 bases and J 1 base; nucleotides not matched to a gene: 7. The CDR3 is made up of 17 amino acids. CDR3 sequence (DNA): TGCGCCAGCAGCTGGGCCTCGACTAGCGGGAGCCAAGAGACCCAGTACTTC. Residues: CASSWASTSGSQETQYF.

Ten or more counts support this clonotype. The chain is built from TRBV18 and TRBJ2-7; tentative D call: TRBD1 (5 bases). V gave up 6 bases and J gave up 8 bases, with 20 bases separating them. The CDR3 runs 14 residues. Per the germline V gene, CDR1 is KGHSH and CDR2 is LQKENI. The CDR3 protein is CASSPDIGTGKQYF. CDR3 nucleotides: TGTGCCAGCTCCCCCGACATCGGAACAGGAAAGCAGTACTTC. The full variable domain, with the rest looked up from reference TRBV18 and TRBJ2-7, is NAGVMQNPRHLVRRRGQEARLRCSPMKGHSHVYWYRQLPEEGLKFMVYLQKENIIDESGMPKERFSAEFPKEGPSILRIQQVVRGDSAAYFCASSPDIGTGKQYFGPGTRLTVT.

This sequence joins TRBV5-4 and TRBJ2-3; the D call may be TRBD1 or TRBD2 (5 bases each). The CDR3 extends over 15 amino acids. The V end lost 4 bases, the J end lost 0 bases, and 12 bases lay between the germline ends. From germline, CDR1 is SGHNT and CDR2 YYREEE (reference sequence). CDR3 coding DNA: TGTGCCAGCAGCCGCCGGGGCGGGAGCACAGATACGCAGTATTTT. This gives the protein CASSRRGGSTDTQYF.

This clonotype occurred a few times. V usage is TRBV6-1 and J usage is TRBJ2-1; D unclear. CDR3 length: 14 amino acids. With 7 bases removed from V and 1 base from J, the gap between germline ends came to 11 bases. The germline gives CDR1 MNHNS, CDR2 SASEGT. The CDR3 region is CASTYGGSYNEQFF. The CDR3 DNA reads TGTGCCAGCACCTATGGCGGTTCCTACAATGAGCAGTTCTTC.

The V gene is TRBV9, the J gene TRBJ2-1; D is unresolved. Trimming left V 1 base short and J 6 bases short, with 8 bases between. Germline CDR1 is SGDLS and CDR2 is YYNGEE. This CDR3 spans 13 amino acids. The CDR3 bases are TGTGCCAGCAGCGTATCTGCCGTCAATGAGCAGTTCTTC. As protein: CASSVSAVNEQFF. Combining the CDR3 with reference TRBV9 and TRBJ2-1 gives the whole variable domain DSGVTQTPKHLITATGQRVTLRCSPRSGDLSVYWYQQSLDQGLQFLIQYYNGEERAKGNILERFSAQQFPDLHSELNLSSLELGDSALYFCASSVSAVNEQFFGPGTRLTVL.

This clonotype showed up many times. The V gene is TRBV2, the J gene TRBJ1-6, with D maybe TRBD1 (6 bases). The CDR3 sequence is 13 residues long. CDR1 is SNHLY and CDR2 is FYNNEI in the germline V gene. The V end lost 8 bases, the J end lost 7 bases, and 12 bases lay between the germline ends. CDR3 bases: TGTGCCAGCTACAGGGAGAGGAATTCACCCCTCCACTTT. Amino acids: CASYRERNSPLHF.

This clonotype appeared many times. The V call is TRBV7-8, the J call TRBJ2-1; D call uncertain. The CDR3 totals 14 residues. Between the trimmed V and J ends, which lost 0 bases and 2 bases, there was a span of 5 bases. In germline, CDR1 is SGHVS, CDR2 FQNEAQ. In nucleotides, the CDR3 is TGTGCCAGCAGCTTAGCCGAGACCTACAATGAGCAGTTCTTC. Translation: CASSLAETYNEQFF.